A single T cell receptor beta chain is shown here with its context. The antigen this receptor binds is unknown. Per-base qualities were not stored, and no clone one base away is much larger. The CDR3 numbers 18 residues from cysteine through phenylalanine. The sequence is cut down to CDR3 DNA, 54 bases in frame from base 1. The germline V gene (reference sequence) supplies CDR1 LNHNV and CDR2 YYDKDF. V sheds 0 bases and J sheds 4 bases, leaving 18 bases between their ends. The sequencing machine was an Illumina HiSeq 1500. The raw public reads went through TCRdb reprocessing: fastp at Q25, MiXCR clone calling, in-frame beta chains kept. Identical CDR3 proteins give one entry, which carries the most common genes and DNA. The sample includes fewer than 950,000 distinct CDR3 sequences, with approximately 29% observed a single time. The leading ten clones occupy 9.5% to 15% of the sample. This specimen comes from a study of T cell repertoires in cytomegalovirus infection (dated 2019 in TCRdb). Describing the broader study: Alongside well-studied HLA-B-restricted epitopes, the peptide stimulations were aimed at recently identified HLA-C-restricted CMV epitopes, whose presentation resists viral immunomodulation. Donor HLA type was relevant to the analysis, because carriage of CMV infection together with the matching HLA type was indicated by public TCR beta signatures. What the study reported, not specific to this receptor: Carriers of CMV infection plus the relevant HLA type were discriminated by the cumulative frequency of public TCR beta family members in the study cohort and in an independent roughly 340-donor cohort. The ex vivo response was dominated by HLA-C-restricted CMV-specific TCR beta clonotypes, which also provided the single most frequent clonotype in two of eight donors.

The treatment or condition label, as the study defines it: in vitro stimulation with specific CMV peptide epitopes to enrich CMV-specific T cells. The receptor was isolated from a human donor in good health (CMV status not recorded). Some clones in this sample may be carry-over from other donors' samples. Source: cultured CD8+ T cells from PBMCs, taken from culture after CMV antigen stimulation. The chain employs TRBV15 and TRBJ1-4; the D gene cannot be resolved reliably. The CDR3 region reads CATSRDPLYRALNEKLFF. DNA sequence: TGTGCCACCAGCAGAGATCCCCTCTACCGAGCCCTTAATGAAAAACTGTTTTTT.